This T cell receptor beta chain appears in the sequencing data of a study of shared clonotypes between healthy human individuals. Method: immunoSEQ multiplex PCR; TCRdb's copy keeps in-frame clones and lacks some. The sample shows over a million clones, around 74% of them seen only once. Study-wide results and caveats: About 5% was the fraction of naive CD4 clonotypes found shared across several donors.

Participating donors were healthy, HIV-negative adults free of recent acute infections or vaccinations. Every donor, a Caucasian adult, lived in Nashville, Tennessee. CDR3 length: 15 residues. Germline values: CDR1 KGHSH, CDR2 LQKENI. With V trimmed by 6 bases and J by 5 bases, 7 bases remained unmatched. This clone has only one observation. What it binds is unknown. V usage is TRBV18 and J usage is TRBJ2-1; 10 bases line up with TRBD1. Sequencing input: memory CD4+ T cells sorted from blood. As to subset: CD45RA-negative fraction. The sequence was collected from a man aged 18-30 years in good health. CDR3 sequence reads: CASSPGQGRNNEQFF. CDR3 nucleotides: TGTGCCAGCTCGCCGGGACAGGGGAGGAACAATGAGCAGTTCTTC.